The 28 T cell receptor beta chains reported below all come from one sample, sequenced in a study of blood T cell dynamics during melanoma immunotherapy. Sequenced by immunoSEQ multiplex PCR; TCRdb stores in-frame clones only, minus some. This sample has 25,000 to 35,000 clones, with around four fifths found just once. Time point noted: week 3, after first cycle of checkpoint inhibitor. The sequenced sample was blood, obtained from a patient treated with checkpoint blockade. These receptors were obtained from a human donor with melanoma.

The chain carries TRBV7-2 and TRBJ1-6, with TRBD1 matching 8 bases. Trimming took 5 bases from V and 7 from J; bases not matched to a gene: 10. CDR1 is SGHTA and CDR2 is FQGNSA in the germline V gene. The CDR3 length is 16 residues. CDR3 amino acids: CASSPSRTGWNSPLHF. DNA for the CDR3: TGTGCCAGCAGCCCCTCCCGGACAGGGTGGAATTCACCCCTCCACTTT.

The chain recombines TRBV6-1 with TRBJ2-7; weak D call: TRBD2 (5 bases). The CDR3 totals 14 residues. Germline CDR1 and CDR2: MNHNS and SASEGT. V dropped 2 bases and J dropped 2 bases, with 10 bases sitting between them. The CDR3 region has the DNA TGTGCCAGCAGTGAATTCGAGGGTACCTACGAGCAGTACTTC. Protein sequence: CASSEFEGTYEQYF.

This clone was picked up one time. This CDR3 is CASWDRGFSNQPQHF. Written as DNA, the CDR3 is TGTGCCAGTTGGGATAGAGGTTTTAGCAATCAGCCCCAGCATTTT. The chain uses TRBV6-1 and TRBJ1-5; no clear D gene. V gave up 9 bases and J gave up 0 bases, with 15 bases separating them. Germline V gene lookup returns CDR1 MNHNS and CDR2 SASEGT. This CDR3 region has 15 residues.

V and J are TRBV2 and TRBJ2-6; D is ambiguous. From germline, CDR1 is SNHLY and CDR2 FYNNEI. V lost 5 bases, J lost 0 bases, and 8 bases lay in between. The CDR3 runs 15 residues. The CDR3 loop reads CASSRESSGANVLTF. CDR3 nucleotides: TGTGCCAGCAGTAGGGAAAGCTCTGGGGCCAACGTCCTGACTTTC.

CDR3 in amino acids: CASSQSGASPLHF. The CDR3 region has the DNA TGTGCCAGTAGTCAGTCAGGGGCCTCACCCCTCCACTTT. The chain has TRBV19 and TRBJ1-6; possibly TRBD1 for D (6 bases). The CDR3 extends over 13 amino acids. V gave up 5 bases and J gave up 10 bases, with 12 bases separating them. Looked up from germline, CDR1 is LNHDA and CDR2 is SQIVND (reference sequence).

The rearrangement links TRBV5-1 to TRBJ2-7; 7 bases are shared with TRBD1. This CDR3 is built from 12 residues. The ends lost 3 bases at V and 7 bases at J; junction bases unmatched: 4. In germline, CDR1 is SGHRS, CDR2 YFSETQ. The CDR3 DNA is TGCGCCAGCAGCTGGACAGGAGGTGAGCAGTACTTC. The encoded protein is CASSWTGGEQYF.

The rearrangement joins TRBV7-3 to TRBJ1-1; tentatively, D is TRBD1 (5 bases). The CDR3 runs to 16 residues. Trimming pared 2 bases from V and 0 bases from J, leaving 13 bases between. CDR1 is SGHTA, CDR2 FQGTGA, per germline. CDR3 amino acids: CASSLCRADLNTEAFF. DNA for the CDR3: TGTGCCAGCAGCTTATGCAGGGCGGATTTGAACACTGAAGCTTTCTTT.

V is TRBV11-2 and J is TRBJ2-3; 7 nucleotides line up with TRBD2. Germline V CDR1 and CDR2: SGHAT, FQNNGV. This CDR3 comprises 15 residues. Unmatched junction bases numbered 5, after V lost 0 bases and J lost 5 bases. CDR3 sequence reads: CASSLDPSGVDTQYF. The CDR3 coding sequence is TGTGCCAGCAGCTTAGATCCGAGCGGGGTAGATACGCAGTATTTT.

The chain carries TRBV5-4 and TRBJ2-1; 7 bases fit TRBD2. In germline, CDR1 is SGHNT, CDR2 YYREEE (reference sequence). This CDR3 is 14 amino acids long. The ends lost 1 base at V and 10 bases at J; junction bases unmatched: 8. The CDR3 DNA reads TGTGCCAGCAGCTTGTTGGGCGGGAGAAACGAGCAGTTCTTC. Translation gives CASSLLGGRNEQFF.

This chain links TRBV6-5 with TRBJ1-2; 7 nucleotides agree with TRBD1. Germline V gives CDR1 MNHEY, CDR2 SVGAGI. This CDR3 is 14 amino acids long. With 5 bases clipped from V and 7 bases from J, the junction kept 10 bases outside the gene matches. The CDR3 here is CASSTRQGIGGYTF. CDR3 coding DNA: TGTGCCAGCAGTACGCGACAGGGCATCGGTGGCTACACCTTC.

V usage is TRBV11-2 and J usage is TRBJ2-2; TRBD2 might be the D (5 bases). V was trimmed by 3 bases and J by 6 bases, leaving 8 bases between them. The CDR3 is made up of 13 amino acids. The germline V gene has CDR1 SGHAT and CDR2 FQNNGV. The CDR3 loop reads CASSFIGAGELFF. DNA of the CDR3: TGTGCCAGCAGCTTCATCGGGGCCGGGGAGCTGTTTTTT.

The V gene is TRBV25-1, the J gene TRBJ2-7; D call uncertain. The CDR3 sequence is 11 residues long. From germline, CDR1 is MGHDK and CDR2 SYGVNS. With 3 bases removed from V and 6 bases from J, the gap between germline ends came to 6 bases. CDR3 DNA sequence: TGTGCCAGCAGTGATTTCGCCGAGCAGTACTTC. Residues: CASSDFAEQYF.

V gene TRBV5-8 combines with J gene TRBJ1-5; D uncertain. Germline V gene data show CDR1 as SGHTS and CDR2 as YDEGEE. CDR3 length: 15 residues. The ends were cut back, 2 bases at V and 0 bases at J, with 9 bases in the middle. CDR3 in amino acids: CASSLWGGSNQPQHF. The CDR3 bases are TGTGCCAGCAGCTTATGGGGAGGTAGCAATCAGCCCCAGCATTTT.

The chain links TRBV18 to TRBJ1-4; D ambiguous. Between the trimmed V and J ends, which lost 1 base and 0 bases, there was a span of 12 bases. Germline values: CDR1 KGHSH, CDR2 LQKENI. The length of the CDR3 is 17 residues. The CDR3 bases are TGTGCCAGCTCACCACAAGTTGTCGGTGCAACTAATGAAAAACTGTTTTTT. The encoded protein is CASSPQVVGATNEKLFF. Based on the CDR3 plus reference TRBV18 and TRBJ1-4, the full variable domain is NAGVMQNPRHLVRRRGQEARLRCSPMKGHSHVYWYRQLPEEGLKFMVYLQKENIIDESGMPKERFSAEFPKEGPSILRIQQVVRGDSAAYFCASSPQVVGATNEKLFFGSGTQLSVL.

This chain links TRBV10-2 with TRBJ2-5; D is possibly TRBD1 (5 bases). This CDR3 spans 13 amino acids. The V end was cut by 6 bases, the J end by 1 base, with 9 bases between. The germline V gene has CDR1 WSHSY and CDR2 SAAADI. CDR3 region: CASSMTVQETQYF. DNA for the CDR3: TGCGCCAGCAGCATGACAGTCCAAGAGACCCAGTACTTC.

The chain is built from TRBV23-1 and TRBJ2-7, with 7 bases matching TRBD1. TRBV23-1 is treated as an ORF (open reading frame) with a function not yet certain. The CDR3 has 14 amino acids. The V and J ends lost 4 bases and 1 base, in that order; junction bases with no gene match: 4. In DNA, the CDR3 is TGCGCCAGCAGTCGAAGACAGGGATCCTACGAGCAGTACTTC. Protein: CASSRRQGSYEQYF.

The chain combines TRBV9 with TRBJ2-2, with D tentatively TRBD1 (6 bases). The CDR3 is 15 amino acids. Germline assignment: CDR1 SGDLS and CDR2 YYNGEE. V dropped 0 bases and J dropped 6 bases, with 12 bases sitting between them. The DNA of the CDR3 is TGTGCCAGCAGCGTAGTTTTGGGGGCGCCCGGGGAGCTGTTTTTT. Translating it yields CASSVVLGAPGELFF.

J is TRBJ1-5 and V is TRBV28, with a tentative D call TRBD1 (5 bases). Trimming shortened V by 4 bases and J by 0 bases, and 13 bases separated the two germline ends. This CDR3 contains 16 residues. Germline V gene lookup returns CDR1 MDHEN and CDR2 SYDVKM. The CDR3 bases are TGTGCCAGCAGTTATGCGGGGGGGGGTAGCAATCAGCCCCAGCATTTT. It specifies CASSYAGGGSNQPQHF.

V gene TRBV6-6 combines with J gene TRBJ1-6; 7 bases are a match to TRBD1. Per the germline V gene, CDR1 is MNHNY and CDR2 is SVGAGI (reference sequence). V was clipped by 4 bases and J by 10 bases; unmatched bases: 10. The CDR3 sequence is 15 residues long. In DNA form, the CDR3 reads TGTGCCAGCAGTTCTCAGGGGGACGGTAAATCACCCCTCCACTTT. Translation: CASSSQGDGKSPLHF.

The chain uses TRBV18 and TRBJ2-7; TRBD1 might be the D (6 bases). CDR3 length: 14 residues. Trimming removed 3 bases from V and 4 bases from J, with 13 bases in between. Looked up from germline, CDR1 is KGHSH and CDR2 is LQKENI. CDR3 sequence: CASSPNRAPYEQYF. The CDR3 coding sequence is TGTGCCAGCTCACCCAACAGGGCCCCTTACGAGCAGTACTTC.

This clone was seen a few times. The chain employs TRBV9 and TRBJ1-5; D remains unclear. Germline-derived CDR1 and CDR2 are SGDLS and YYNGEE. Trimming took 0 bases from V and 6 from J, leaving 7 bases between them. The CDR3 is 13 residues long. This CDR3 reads CASSVVGFQPQHF. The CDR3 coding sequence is TGTGCCAGCAGCGTAGTAGGGTTTCAGCCCCAGCATTTT.

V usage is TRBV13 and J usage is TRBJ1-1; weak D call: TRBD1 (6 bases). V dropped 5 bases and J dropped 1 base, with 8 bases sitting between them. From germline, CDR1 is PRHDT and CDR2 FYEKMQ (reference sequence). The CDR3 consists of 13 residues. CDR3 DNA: TGTGCCAGCAGCGTACAGGGGAACACTGAAGCTTTCTTT. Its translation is CASSVQGNTEAFF.

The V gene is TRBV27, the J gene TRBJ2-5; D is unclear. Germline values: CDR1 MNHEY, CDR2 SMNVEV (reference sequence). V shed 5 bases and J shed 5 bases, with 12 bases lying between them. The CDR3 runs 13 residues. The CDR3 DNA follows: TGTGCCAGCAGTCCGGAGTTTGGGGAGACCCAGTACTTC. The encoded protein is CASSPEFGETQYF.

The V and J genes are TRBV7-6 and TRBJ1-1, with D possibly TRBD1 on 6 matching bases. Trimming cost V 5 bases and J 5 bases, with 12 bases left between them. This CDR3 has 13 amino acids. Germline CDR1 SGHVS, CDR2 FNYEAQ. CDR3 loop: CASSLGQNTEAFF. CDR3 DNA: TGTGCCAGCAGCCTCGGACAGAATACTGAAGCTTTCTTT.

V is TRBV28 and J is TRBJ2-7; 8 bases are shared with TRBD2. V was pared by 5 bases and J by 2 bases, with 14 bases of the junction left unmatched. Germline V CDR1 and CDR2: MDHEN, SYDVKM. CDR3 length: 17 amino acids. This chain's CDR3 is CASSLSALGLAPYEQYF. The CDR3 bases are TGTGCCAGCAGTCTCTCTGCCTTAGGACTAGCTCCCTACGAGCAGTACTTC.

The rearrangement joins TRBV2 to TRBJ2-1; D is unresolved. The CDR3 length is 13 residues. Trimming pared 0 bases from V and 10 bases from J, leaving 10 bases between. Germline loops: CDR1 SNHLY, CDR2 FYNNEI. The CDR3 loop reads CASSEALPGEQFF. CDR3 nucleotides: TGTGCCAGCAGTGAAGCGCTTCCGGGCGAGCAGTTCTTC. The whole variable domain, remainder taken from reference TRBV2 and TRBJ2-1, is EPEVTQTPSHQVTQMGQEVILRCVPISNHLYFYWYRQILGQKVEFLVSFYNNEISEKSEIFDDQFSVERPDGSNFTLKIRSTKLEDSAMYFCASSEALPGEQFFGPGTRLTVL.

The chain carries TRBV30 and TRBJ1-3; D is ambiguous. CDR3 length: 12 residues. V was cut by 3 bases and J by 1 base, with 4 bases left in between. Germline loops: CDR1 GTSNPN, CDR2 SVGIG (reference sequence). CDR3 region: CAWSSSGNTIYF. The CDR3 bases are TGTGCCTGGAGCTCTTCTGGAAACACCATATATTTT.

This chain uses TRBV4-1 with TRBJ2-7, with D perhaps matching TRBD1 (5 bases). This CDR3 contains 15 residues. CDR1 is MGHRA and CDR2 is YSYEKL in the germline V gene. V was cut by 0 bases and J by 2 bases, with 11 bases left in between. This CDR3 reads CASSQDLTAAYEQYF. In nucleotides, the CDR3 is TGCGCCAGCAGCCAAGATCTGACAGCAGCCTACGAGCAGTACTTC.